These 9 T cell receptor beta chains originate from one sample sequenced in a study of cytomegalovirus exposure and HLA in healthy donors. Sequencing was performed with immunoSEQ multiplex PCR; in TCRdb, only in-frame clones are kept and a portion is missing. The table has a few hundred thousand clones, around 87% seen once. Sequencing used PBMCs. These receptors originate from a woman aged 18-29 years in good health and CMV-seronegative.

The chain employs TRBV7-8 and TRBJ2-7, with D unresolved. The CDR3 runs to 15 residues. V lost 1 base, J lost 0 bases, and 10 bases lay in between. Germline-derived CDR1 and CDR2 are SGHVS and FQNEAQ. Here the CDR3 reads CASSLDRGSSYEQYF. Here the CDR3 DNA reads TGTGCCAGCAGCTTAGACCGCGGAAGCTCCTACGAGCAGTACTTC.

The J gene is TRBJ1-1, the V gene TRBV9, with D unresolved. The CDR3 length is 13 residues. The V gene lost 2 bases and the J gene lost 5 bases, with 10 bases spanning the gap. The germline gives CDR1 SGDLS, CDR2 YYNGEE. The chain's CDR3 is CASSVVPETEAFF. CDR3 DNA: TGTGCCAGCAGCGTGGTCCCGGAGACTGAAGCTTTCTTT.

This clone was seen a single time. As DNA, the CDR3 is TGTGCCAGCAGTTACTCTCCTGGCTCACCCCTCCACTTT. Amino acid sequence: CASSYSPGSPLHF. The V and J genes are TRBV6-5 and TRBJ1-6; D ambiguous. CDR1 and CDR2 (germline): MNHEY, SVGAGI. The CDR3 length is 13 residues. The V end lost 0 bases, the J end lost 10 bases, and 7 bases lay between the germline ends.

The gene calls are TRBV18 and TRBJ1-6; D uncertain. Germline V CDR1 and CDR2: KGHSH, LQKENI. The CDR3 is made up of 15 amino acids. V was cut by 2 bases and J by 8 bases, with 13 bases left in between. CDR3 region: CASSPGRVGHSPLHF. The CDR3 nucleotides are TGTGCCAGCTCACCAGGGAGGGTCGGGCATTCACCCCTCCACTTT.

The V and J genes are TRBV27 and TRBJ2-7; D might be TRBD1 (6 bases). Germline V CDR1 and CDR2: MNHEY, SMNVEV (reference sequence). Trimming cost V 4 bases and J 2 bases, with 30 bases left between them. The length of the CDR3 is 20 residues. The CDR3, as DNA: TGTGCCAGCAGTTCCCTCTTCCCTTCAAATAAAACGGGACATACCTACGAGCAGTACTTC. Amino acids: CASSSLFPSNKTGHTYEQYF.

The genes are TRBV2 and TRBJ1-2; 10 nucleotides line up with TRBD1. Germline lookup yields CDR1 SNHLY and CDR2 FYNNEI. This CDR3 region has 14 residues. V trimming: 6 bases; J trimming: 4 bases; junction bases outside the gene matches: 5. The CDR3: CASSETGGTYGYTF. As DNA, the CDR3 is TGTGCCAGCAGCGAGACAGGGGGCACCTATGGCTACACCTTC.

The chain carries TRBV28 and TRBJ2-5; D is unclear. Germline CDR1 reads MDHEN; CDR2 reads SYDVKM. CDR3 length: 11 residues. Trimming took off 6 bases at V and 5 bases at J, with 7 bases between the two ends. Here the CDR3 reads CASSSAETQYF. DNA for the CDR3: TGTGCCAGCAGCAGCGCGGAGACCCAGTACTTC. Combining the CDR3 with reference TRBV28 and TRBJ2-5 gives the whole variable domain DVKVTQSSRYLVKRTGEKVFLECVQDMDHENMFWYRQDPGLGLRLIYFSYDVKMKEKGDIPEGYSVSREKKERFSLILESASTNQTSMYLCASSSAETQYFGPGTRLLVL.

The CDR3 nucleotides are TGTGCCAGCAGCCCAACAGGGGACCAGACGGGGACCCAGTACTTC. Translated: CASSPTGDQTGTQYF. V is TRBV11-2 and J is TRBJ2-5; 7 nucleotides line up with TRBD1. The CDR3 runs to 15 residues. Germline CDR1 and CDR2: SGHAT and FQNNGV. Trimming at V came to 5 bases and at J to 7 bases, leaving 13 bases not matched to a gene.

The J gene is TRBJ2-7, the V gene TRBV19, with a weak D call TRBD2 (6 bases). Trimming cost V 1 base and J 3 bases, with 13 bases left between them. In germline, CDR1 is LNHDA, CDR2 SQIVND (reference sequence). The CDR3 sequence is 15 residues long. CDR3 coding DNA: TGTGCCAGTAGTATAGGTTGGAGGGGCGACTACGAGCAGTACTTC. As protein: CASSIGWRGDYEQYF.